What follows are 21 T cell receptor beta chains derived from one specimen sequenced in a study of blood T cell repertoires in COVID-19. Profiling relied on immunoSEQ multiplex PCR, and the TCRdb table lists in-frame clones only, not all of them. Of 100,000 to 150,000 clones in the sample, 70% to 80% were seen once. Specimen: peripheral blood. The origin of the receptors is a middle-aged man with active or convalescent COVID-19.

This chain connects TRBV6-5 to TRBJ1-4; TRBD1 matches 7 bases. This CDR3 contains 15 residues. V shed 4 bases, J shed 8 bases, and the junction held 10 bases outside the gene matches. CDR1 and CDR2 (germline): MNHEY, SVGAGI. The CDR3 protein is CASSFQGGLGEKLFF. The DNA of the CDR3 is TGTGCCAGCAGTTTCCAGGGGGGTCTAGGAGAAAAACTGTTTTTT.

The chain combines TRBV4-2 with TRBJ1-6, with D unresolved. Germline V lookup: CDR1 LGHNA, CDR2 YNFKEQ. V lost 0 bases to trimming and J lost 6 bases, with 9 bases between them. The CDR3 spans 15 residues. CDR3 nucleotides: TGTGCCAGCAGCCAAGAATGGGAGATTAATTCACCCCTCCACTTT. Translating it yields CASSQEWEINSPLHF.

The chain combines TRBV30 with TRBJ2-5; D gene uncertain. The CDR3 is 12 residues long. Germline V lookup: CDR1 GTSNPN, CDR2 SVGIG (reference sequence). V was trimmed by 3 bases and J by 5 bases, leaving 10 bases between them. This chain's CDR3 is CAWRNSPETQYF. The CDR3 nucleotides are TGTGCCTGGAGGAACAGCCCTGAGACCCAGTACTTC. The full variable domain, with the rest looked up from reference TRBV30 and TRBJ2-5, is SQTIHQWPATLVQPVGSPLSLECTVEGTSNPNLYWYRQAAGRGLQLLFYSVGIGQISSEVPQNLSASRPQDRQFILSSKKLLLSDSGFYLCAWRNSPETQYFGPGTRLLVL.

CDR3 DNA: TGTGCCAGCAGCCGCCAAACACGACAGGCCGGGGAGCTGTTTTTT. Protein sequence: CASSRQTRQAGELFF. The chain employs TRBV5-5 and TRBJ2-2; possibly TRBD1 for D (6 bases). Germline CDR1 is SGHKS and CDR2 is YYEKEE (reference sequence). The CDR3 is made up of 15 amino acids. V was clipped by 4 bases and J by 6 bases, with 16 bases between them.

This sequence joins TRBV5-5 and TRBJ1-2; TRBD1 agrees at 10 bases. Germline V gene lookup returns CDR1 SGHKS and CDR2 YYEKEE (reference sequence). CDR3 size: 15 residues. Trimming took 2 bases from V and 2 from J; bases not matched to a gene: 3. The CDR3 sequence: CASSFWTGGNYGYTF. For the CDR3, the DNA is TGTGCCAGCAGCTTCTGGACAGGGGGGAACTATGGCTACACCTTC. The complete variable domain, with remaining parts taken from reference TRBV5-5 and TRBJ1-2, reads DAGVTQSPTHLIKTRGQQVTLRCSPISGHKSVSWYQQVLGQGPQFIFQYYEKEERGRGNFPDRFSARQFPNYSSELNVNALLLGDSALYLCASSFWTGGNYGYTFGSGTRLTVV.

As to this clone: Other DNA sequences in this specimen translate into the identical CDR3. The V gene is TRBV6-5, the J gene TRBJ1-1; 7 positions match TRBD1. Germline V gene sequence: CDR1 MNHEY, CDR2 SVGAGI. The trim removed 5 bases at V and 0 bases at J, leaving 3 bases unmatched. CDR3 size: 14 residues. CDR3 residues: CASSRTGMNTEAFF. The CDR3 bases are TGTGCCAGCAGTCGGACAGGTATGAACACTGAAGCTTTCTTT.

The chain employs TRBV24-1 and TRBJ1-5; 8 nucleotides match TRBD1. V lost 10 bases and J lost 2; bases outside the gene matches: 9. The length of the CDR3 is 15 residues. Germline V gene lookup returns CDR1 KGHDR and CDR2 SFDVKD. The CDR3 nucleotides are TGTGCCACGGCGCTGACAGGGGAAGGCAATCAGCCCCAGCATTTT. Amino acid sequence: CATALTGEGNQPQHF.

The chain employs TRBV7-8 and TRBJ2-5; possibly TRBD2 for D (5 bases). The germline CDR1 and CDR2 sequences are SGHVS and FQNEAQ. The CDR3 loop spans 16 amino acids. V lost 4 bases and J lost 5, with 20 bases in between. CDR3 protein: CASSYYRTGFLETQYF. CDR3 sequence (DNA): TGTGCCAGCAGCTACTACCGGACGGGATTCCTGGAGACCCAGTACTTC.

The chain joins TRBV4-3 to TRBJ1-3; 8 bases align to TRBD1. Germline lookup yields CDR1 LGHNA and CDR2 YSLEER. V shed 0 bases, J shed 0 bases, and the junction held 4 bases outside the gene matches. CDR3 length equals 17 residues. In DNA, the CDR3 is TGCGCCAGCAGCCAAGACAGGGGGCTCTACTCTGGAAACACCATATATTTT. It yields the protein CASSQDRGLYSGNTIYF.

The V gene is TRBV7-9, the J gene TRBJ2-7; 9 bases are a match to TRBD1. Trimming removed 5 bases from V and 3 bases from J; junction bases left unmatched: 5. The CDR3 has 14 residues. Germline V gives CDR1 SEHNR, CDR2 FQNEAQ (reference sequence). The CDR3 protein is CASSPRDRVYEQYF. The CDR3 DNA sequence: TGTGCCAGCAGCCCACGGGACAGGGTCTACGAGCAGTACTTC.

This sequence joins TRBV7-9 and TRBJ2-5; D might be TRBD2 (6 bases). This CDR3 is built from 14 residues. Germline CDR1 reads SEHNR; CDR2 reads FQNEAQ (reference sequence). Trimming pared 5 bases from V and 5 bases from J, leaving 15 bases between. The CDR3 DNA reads TGTGCCAGCAGCCTCCTTGCGGGAACGGAGACCCAGTACTTC. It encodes CASSLLAGTETQYF.

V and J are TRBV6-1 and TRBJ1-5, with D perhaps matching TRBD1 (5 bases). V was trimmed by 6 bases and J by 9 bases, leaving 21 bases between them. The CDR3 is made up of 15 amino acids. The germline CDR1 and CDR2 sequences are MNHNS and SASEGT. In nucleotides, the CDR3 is TGTGCCAGCAGATCAGCGGGGGGTGATTCCGGGCCCCAGCATTTT. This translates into CASRSAGGDSGPQHF.

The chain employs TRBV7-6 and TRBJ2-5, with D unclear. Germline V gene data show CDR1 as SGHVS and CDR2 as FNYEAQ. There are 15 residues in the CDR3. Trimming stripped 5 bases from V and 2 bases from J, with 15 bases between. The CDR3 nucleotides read TGTGCCAGCAGCCCCCAACCCGCGAGTCAAGAGACCCAGTACTTC. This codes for CASSPQPASQETQYF.

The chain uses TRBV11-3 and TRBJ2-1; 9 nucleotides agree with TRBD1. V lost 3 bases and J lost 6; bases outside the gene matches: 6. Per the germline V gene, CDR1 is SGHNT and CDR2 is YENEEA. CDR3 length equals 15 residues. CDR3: CASSFDGTGINEQFF. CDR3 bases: TGTGCCAGCAGCTTCGACGGGACAGGGATCAATGAGCAGTTCTTC.

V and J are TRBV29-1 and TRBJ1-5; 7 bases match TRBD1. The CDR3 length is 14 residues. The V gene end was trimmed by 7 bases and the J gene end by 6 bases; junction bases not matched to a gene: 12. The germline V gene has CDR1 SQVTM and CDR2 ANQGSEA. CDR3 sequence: CSAAPDREGQPQHF. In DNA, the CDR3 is TGCAGCGCCGCCCCCGACAGGGAAGGTCAGCCCCAGCATTTT.

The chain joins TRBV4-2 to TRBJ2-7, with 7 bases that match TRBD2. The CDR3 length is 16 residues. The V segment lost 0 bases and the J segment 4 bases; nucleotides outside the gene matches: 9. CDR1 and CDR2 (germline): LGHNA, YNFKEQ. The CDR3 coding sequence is TGTGCCAGCAGCCAAGATCTGAACAGCGGGAAATACGAGCAGTACTTC. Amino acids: CASSQDLNSGKYEQYF.

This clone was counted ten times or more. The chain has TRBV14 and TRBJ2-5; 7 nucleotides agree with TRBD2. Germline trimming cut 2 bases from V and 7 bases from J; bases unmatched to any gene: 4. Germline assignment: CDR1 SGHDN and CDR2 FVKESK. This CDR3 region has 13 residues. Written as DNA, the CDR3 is TGTGCCAGCAGCCAACGGGGCGGGGGGACCCAGTACTTC. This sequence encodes CASSQRGGGTQYF.

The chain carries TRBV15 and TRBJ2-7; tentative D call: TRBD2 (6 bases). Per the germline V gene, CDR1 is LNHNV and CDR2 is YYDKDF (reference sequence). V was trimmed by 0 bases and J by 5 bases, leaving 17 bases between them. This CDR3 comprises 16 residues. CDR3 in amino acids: CATSRDGTLGGNEQYF. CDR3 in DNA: TGTGCCACCAGCAGAGACGGAACCCTTGGAGGGAACGAGCAGTACTTC.

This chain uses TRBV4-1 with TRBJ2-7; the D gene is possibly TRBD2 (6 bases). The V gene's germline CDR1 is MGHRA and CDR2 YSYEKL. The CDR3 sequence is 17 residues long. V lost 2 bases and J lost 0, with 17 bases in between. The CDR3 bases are TGCGCCAGCAGCCAACCTCCCCCAGGGAGGAGCTCCTACGAGCAGTACTTC. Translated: CASSQPPPGRSSYEQYF.

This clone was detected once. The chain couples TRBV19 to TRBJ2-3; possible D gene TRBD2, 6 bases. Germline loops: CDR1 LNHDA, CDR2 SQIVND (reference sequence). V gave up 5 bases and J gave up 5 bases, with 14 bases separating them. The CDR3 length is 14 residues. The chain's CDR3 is CASSPGTHGDTQYF. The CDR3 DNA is TGTGCCAGTAGTCCCGGGACTCACGGAGATACGCAGTATTTT.

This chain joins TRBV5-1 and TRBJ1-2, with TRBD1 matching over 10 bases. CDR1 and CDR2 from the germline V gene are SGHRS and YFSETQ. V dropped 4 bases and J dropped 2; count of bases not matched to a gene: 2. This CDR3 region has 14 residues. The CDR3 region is CASSPTGGNYGYTF. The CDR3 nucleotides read TGCGCCAGCAGCCCGACAGGGGGCAACTATGGCTACACCTTC. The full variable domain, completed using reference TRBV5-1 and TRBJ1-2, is KAGVTQTPRYLIKTRGQQVTLSCSPISGHRSVSWYQQTPGQGLQFLFEYFSETQRNKGNFPGRFSGRQFSNSRSEMNVSTLELGDSALYLCASSPTGGNYGYTFGSGTRLTVV.